A single TCR beta chain is shown here with its context. Its antigen has not been determined. CDR1 and CDR2, per the germline V gene (reference sequence), are LNHDA and SQIVND. Measured from the cysteine to the phenylalanine, the CDR3 is 14 residues long. This entry has no DNA. The record originates from a study of CXCR3-negative and CXCR3-positive naive CD8 T cells (dated by TCRdb to the late 2010s). A note on the overall study: About 150 million TRB reads were obtained in total, roughly 1.5 +/- 0.3 million reads per library. Data from some twelve donors, pooled across two independent experiments, went into the diversity and physicochemical repertoire analyses. TRBV-TRBJ cluster analysis included naive subsets from a handful of donors and memory cells from 3 donors. The research as a whole found: Compared with CXCR3-negative naive cells, CXCR3-positive naive cells had TRB CDR3s with higher hydrophobicity (lower Kidera factor 4), lower energy, and higher strength and volume indices. Freshly isolated PBMCs were used for most assays because CXCR3 expression partially decreased after cryopreservation. Because surface CD5, which is linked to self-reactivity in mice, was comparable between the naive subsets, TCR interaction strength was also inferred from TRB CDR3 physicochemical properties. Naive CXCR3-negative and CXCR3-positive cells from the same donor showed similar TRBV-TRBJ usage, whereas memory cells showed distinct patterns. Both naive subsets had comparably high repertoire diversity, while memory CD8+ T cells had much lower repertoire diversity.

Instrument used: NextSeq 550. The Human TCR Profiling Kit (MiLaboratory) was used to make UMI-labeled 5' RACE TRB cDNA libraries. The full amount of extracted RNA was used for cDNA synthesis, and the full amount of resulting cDNA was used for PCR amplification. The libraries were made side by side, with each library going through the same number of PCR cycles. The paper's data handling went like this. About 49,000 +/- 11,000 unique UMI-labeled TRB cDNA molecules per library were extracted with MIGEC and MiXCR, with at least two reads per UMI required. An average of approximately 40,000 +/- 10,000 functional in-frame TRB CDR3 nucleotide clonotypes without stop codons was found per library. Diversity metrics, including normalized Shannon-Wiener and Chao1, were computed in VDJtools after downsampling to 5000 UMI-labeled TRB molecules per sample. VDJtools computed clonotype-size-weighted physicochemical properties of the central five CDR3 residues: interaction energy, strength, volume and Kidera factor 4. The reads underwent TCRdb reprocessing, giving one record for each CDR3 protein sequence and no DNA. Clone size and V and J calls follow TCRdb, not the original study. The table for this sample lists some 120,000 distinct CDR3 sequences. The ten largest clones represent approximately 0.54% of the sample.

For each CD8+ T cell subset, flow sorting was done in triplicate, and under 350,000 cells per subset went directly into RLT lysis buffer. To keep memory contaminants out, a stringent definition of naive CD8+ T cells was applied: CD45RO-CCR7+CD27+CD95-. Standard density gradient centrifugation was used to isolate peripheral blood mononuclear cells from buffy coats. Naive CXCR3-negative and CXCR3-positive CD8+ T cells were flow-sorted using a FACSAria III. Total RNA was extracted from sorted cells with an RNeasy Mini Kit. This sequence was found in a human donor in good health. Some clones in this sample may be carry-over from other donors' samples. The sequencing input was naive CXCR3+ CD8+ T cells from blood. The meaning of the sample's cell subset or site label: CD45RO-CCR7+CD27+CD95- naive CD8+ T cells expressing CXCR3 (TNR3+). The V and J genes are TRBV19 and TRBJ2-1; TCRdb calls TRBD2, which cannot be checked without DNA. CDR3 loop: CASSQPSIYNEQFF.